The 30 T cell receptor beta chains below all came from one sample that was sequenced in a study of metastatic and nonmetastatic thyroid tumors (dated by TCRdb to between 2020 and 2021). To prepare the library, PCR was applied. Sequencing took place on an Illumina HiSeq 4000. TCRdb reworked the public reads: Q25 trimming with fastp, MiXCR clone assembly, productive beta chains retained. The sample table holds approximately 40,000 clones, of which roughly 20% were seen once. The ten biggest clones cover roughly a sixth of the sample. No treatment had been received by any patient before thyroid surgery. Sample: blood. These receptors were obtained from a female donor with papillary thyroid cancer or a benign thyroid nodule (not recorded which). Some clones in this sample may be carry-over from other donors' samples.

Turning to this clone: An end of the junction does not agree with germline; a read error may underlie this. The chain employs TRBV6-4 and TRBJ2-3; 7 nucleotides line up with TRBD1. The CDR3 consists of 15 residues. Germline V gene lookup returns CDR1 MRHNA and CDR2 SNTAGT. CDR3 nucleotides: TGTGCCAGCAGTGACTTGGTACAGGGGCCAGATACGCATTATTTT. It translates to CASSDLVQGPDTHYF.

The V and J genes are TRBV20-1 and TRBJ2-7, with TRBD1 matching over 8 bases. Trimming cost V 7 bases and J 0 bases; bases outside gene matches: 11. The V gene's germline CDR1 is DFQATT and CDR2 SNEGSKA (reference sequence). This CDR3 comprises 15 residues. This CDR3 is CSGSPGTGSSYEQYF. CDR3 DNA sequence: TGCAGTGGGTCACCCGGGACAGGCAGCTCCTACGAGCAGTACTTC.

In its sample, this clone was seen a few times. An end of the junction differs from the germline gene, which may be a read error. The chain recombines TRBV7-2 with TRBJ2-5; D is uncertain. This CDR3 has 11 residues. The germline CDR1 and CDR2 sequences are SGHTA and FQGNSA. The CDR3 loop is CASSLVTDQNF. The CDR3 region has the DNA TGTGCCAGCAGCTTAGTCACGGACCAGAACTTC.

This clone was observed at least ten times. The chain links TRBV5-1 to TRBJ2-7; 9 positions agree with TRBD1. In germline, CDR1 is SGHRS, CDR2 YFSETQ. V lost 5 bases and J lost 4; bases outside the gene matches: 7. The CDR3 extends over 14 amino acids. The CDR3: CASSLGTGRYEQYF. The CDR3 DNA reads TGCGCCAGCAGTCTTGGGACAGGGCGATACGAGCAGTACTTC.

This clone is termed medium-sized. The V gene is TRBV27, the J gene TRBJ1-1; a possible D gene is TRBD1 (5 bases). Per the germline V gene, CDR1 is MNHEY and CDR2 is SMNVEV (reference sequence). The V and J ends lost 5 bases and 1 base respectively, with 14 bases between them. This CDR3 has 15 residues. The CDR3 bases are TGTGCCAGCAGTGCCAACTTTGGGGGGAACACTGAAGCTTTCTTT. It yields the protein CASSANFGGNTEAFF.

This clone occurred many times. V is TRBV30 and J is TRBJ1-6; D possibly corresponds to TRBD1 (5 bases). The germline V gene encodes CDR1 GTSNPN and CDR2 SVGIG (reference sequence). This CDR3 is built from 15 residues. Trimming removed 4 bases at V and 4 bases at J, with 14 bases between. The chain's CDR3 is CAWTTGTGYNSPLHF. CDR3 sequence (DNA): TGTGCCTGGACCACCGGGACGGGGTATAATTCACCCCTCCACTTT.

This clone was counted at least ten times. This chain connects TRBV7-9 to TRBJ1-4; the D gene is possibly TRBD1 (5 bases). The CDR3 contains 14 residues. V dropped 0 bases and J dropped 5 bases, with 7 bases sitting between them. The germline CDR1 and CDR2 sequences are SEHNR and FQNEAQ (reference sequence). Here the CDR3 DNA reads TGTGCCAGCAGCTTAGCCAGGGAGAATGAAAAACTGTTTTTT. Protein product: CASSLARENEKLFF.

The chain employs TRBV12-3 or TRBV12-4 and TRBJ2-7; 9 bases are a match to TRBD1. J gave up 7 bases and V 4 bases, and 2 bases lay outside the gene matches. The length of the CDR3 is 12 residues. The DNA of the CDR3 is TGTGCCAGCAGTTACAGGGGGCTTGAGCAGTACTTC. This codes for CASSYRGLEQYF.

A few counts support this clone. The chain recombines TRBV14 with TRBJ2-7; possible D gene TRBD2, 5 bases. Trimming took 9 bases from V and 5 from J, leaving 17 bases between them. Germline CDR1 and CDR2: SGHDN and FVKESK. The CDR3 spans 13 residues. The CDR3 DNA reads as TGTGCCAGAGAGTTCGGGGTTGTAAACGAGCAGTACTTC. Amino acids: CAREFGVVNEQYF.

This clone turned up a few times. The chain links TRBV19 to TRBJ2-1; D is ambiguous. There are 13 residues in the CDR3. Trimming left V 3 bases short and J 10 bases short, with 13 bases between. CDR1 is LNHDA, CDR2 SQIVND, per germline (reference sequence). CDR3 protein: CASSMGRHGEQFF. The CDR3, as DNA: TGTGCCAGTAGTATGGGTCGACATGGAGAGCAGTTCTTC. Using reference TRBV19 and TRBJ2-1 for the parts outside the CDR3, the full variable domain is DGGITQSPKYLFRKEGQNVTLSCEQNLNHDAMYWYRQDPGQGLRLIYYSQIVNDFQKGDIAEGYSVSREKKESFPLTVTSAQKNPTAFYLCASSMGRHGEQFFGPGTRLTVL.

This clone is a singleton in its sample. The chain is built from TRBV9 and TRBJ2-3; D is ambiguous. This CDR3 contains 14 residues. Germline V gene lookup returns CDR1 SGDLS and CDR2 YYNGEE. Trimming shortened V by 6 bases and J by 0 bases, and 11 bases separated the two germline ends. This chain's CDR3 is CASNQDGSTDTQYF. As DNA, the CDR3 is TGTGCCAGCAACCAGGACGGAAGCACAGATACGCAGTATTTT.

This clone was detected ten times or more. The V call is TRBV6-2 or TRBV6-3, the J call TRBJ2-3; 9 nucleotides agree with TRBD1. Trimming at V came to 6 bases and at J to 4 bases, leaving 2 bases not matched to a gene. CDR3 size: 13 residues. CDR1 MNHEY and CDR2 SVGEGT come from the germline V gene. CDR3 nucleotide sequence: TGTGCCAGCAGACGGGACAGGGCAGATACGCAGTATTTT. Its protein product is CASRRDRADTQYF.

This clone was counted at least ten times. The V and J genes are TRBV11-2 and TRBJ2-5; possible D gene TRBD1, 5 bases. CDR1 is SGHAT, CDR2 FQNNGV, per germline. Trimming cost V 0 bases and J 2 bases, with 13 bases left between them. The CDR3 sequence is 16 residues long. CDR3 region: CASSLEWSPGQETQYF. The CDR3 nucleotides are TGTGCCAGCAGCTTAGAATGGTCTCCAGGGCAAGAGACCCAGTACTTC. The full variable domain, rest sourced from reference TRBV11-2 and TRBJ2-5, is EAGVAQSPRYKIIEKRQSVAFWCNPISGHATLYWYQQILGQGPKLLIQFQNNGVVDDSQLPKDRFSAERLKGVDSTLKIQPAKLEDSAVYLCASSLEWSPGQETQYFGPGTRLLVL.

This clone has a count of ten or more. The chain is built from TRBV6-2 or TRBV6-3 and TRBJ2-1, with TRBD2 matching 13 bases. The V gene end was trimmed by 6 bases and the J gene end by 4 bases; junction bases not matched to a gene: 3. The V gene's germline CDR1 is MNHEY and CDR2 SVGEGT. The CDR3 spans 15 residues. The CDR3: CASSLLAGGYNEQFF. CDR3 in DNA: TGTGCCAGCAGCCTACTAGCGGGAGGGTACAATGAGCAGTTCTTC.

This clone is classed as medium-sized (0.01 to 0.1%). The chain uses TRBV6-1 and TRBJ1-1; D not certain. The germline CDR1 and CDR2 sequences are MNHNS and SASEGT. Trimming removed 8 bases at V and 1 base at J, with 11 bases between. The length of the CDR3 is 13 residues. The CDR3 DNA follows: TGTGCCAGCCACCGTATGGGGAACACTGAAGCTTTCTTT. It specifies CASHRMGNTEAFF.

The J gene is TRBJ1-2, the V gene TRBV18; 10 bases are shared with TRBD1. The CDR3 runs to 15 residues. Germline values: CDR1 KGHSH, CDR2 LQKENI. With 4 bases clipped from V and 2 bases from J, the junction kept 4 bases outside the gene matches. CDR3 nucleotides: TGTGCCAGCTCACAGGGACAGGGGCCCAACTATGGCTACACCTTC. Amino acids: CASSQGQGPNYGYTF.

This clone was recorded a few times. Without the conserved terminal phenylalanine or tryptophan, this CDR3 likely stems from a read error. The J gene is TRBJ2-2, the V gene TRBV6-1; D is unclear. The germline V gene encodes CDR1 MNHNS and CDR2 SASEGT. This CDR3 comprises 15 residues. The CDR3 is CASISGRRNTVELFL. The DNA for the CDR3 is TGTGCCAGCATCTCAGGCAGACGAAACACCGTGGAGCTGTTTCTT.

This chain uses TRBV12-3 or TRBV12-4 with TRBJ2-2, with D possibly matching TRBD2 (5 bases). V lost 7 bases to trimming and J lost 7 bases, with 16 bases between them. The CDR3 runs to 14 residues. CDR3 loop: CASTFSAGGGELFF. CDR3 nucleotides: TGTGCCAGCACTTTCTCAGCTGGAGGCGGGGAGCTGTTTTTT.

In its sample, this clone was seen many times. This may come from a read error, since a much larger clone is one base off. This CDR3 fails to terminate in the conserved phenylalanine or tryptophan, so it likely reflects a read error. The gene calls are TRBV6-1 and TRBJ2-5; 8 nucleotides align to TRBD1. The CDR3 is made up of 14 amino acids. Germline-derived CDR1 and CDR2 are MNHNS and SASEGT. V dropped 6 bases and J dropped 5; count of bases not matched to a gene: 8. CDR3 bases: TGTGCCAGCAGCCAGCAGGGGGCCGGGGAGACCCAGTACCTC. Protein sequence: CASSQQGAGETQYL.

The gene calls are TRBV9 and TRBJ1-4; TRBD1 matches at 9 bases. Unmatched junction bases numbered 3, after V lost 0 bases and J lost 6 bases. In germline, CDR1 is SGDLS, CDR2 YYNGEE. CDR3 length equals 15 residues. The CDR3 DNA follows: TGTGCCAGCAGCGTAGGAGGGACAGGGTATGAAAAACTGTTTTTT. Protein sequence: CASSVGGTGYEKLFF.

The CDR3 DNA reads as TGTGCCAGCACCAACGGGGAGGGCGTGAACACTGAAGCTTTCTTT. Its protein product is CASTNGEGVNTEAFF. The chain carries TRBV2 and TRBJ1-1; no reliable D call. V shed 7 bases and J shed 0 bases, with 15 bases lying between them. CDR1 is SNHLY, CDR2 FYNNEI, per germline. The CDR3 runs 15 residues.

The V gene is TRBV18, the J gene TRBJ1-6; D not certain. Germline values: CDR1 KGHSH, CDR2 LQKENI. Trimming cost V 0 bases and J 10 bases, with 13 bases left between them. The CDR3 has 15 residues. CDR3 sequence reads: CASSPPISAGSPLHF. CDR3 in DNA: TGTGCCAGCTCACCACCGATTTCCGCAGGATCACCCCTCCACTTT.

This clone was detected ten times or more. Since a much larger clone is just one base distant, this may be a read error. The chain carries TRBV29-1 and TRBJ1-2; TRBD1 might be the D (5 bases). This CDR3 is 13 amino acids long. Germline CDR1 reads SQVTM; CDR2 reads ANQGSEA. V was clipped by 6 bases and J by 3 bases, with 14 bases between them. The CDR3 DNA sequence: TGCAGCGTCGCGGACATGGGGGACTATGGCTACACCTTC. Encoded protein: CSVADMGDYGYTF.

This CDR3 reads CASSFRNGDNEQFF. The DNA for the CDR3 is TGTGCCAGCAGTTTCCGTAACGGGGACAATGAGCAGTTCTTC. The chain links TRBV28 to TRBJ2-1, with D perhaps matching TRBD2 (5 bases). From germline, CDR1 is MDHEN and CDR2 SYDVKM. The CDR3 runs 14 residues. The germline V and J ends were trimmed by 3 bases and 5 bases, with 11 bases remaining between them.

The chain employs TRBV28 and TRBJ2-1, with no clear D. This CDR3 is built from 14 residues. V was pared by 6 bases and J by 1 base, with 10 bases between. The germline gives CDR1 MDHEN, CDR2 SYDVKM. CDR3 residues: CASRTTPSYNEQFF. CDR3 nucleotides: TGTGCCAGCAGGACAACCCCGTCCTACAATGAGCAGTTCTTC.

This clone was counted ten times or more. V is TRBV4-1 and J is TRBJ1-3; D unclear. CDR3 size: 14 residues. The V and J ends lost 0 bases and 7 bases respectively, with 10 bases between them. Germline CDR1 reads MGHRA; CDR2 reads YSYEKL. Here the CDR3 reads CASSQDKNGNTIYF. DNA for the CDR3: TGCGCCAGCAGCCAAGATAAGAATGGCAACACCATATATTTT.

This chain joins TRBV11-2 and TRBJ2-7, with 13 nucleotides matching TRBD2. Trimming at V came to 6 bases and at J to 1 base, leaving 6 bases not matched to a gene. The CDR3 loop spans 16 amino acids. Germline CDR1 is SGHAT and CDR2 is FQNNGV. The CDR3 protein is CASSSPGLAGSYEQYF. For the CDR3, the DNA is TGTGCCAGCAGTTCTCCGGGACTAGCGGGATCCTACGAGCAGTACTTC.

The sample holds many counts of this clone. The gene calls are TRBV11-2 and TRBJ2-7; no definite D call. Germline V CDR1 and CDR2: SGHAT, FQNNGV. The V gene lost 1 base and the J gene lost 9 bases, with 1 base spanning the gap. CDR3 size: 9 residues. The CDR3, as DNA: TGTGCCAGCAGCTTAGCGCAGTACTTC. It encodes CASSLAQYF.

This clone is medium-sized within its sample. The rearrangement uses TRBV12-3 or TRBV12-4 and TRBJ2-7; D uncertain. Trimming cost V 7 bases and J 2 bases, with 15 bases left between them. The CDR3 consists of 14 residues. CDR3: CASTTTATTYEQYF. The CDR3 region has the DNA TGTGCCAGCACGACCACTGCCACAACCTACGAGCAGTACTTC.

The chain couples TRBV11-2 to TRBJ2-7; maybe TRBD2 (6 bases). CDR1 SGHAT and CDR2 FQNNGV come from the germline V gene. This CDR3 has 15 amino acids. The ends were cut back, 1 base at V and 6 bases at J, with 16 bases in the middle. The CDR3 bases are TGTGCCAGCAGCTTAGGCGTGGGACGGAGGGTCGAGCAGTACTTC. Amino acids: CASSLGVGRRVEQYF.